Reported below is one T cell receptor beta chain. Its specificity is unknown. Around 9.5 milliliters of peripheral blood were drawn from each donor. The germline gives CDR1 SNHLY, CDR2 FYNNEI. This CDR3 is 14 amino acids long. Unmatched junction bases numbered 8, after V lost 8 bases and J lost 5 bases. A sample-barcoded 5' primer and a J-beta primer mix were used in a second PCR of roughly 7 to 12 cycles. A template-switch adaptor with 12 random nucleotides tagged each cDNA molecule. A single record per CDR3 protein comes from TCRdb applying MiXCR to the 5' RACE reads. The sample records 650,000 to 1,000,000 distinct CDR3 sequences, around 36% being singletons. This specimen comes from a study of blood T cells in healthy people across ages. Study-wide results and limits: Researchers report that TCR beta diversity correlated strongly with naive T cell percentage. Diversity was estimated from one million T cells, and these estimates were considered underestimates.

V usage is TRBV2 and J usage is TRBJ2-1; 8 bases are a match to TRBD2. The specimen sequenced was blood. The TCR originated in a man between 18 and 35 years old in good health. The CDR3 DNA reads as TGTGCCAGCGCGGCAGGGCGGGGGGACAATGAGCAGTTCTTC. Its translation is CASAAGRGDNEQFF.